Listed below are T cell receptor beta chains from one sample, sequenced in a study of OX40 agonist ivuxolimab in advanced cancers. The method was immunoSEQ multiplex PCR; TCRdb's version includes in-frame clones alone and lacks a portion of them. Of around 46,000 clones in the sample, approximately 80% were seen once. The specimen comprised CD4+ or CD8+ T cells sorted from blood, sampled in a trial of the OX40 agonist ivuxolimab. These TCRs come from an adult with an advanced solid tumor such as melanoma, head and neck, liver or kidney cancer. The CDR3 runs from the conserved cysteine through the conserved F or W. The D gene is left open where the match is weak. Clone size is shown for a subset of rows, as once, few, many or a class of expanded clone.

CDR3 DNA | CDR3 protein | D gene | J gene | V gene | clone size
TGTGCCAGTAGTTCGCTAGCGGCCTCCTACAATGAGCAGTTCTTC | CASSSLAASYNEQFF | TRBD2 | TRBJ2-1 | TRBV19 | few
TGTGCCAGCAGCCCCACGGTCCCCTCCTACGAGCAGTACTTC | CASSPTVPSYEQYF | NA | TRBJ2-7 | TRBV5-5 | NA
TGTGCCAGCAGCCAAGATTTAGGATTAGATACGCAGTATTTT | CASSQDLGLDTQYF | NA | TRBJ2-3 | TRBV4-2 | NA
TGTGCCAGCTCCCAGGGGGAGGACACGGGCACCTTC | CASSQGEDTGTF | TRBD1 | TRBJ1-2 | TRBV7-8 | medium-sized
TGTGCCAGCAGCCCGGGCGGAGCGGGAGGGACCGGGGAGCTGTTTTTT | CASSPGGAGGTGELFF | TRBD2 | TRBJ2-2 | TRBV5-4 | NA
TGTGCCAGCAGTGAACACGTTCTCGACGTCCTGACTTTC | CASSEHVLDVLTF | NA | TRBJ2-6 | TRBV6-5 | NA
TGTGCCAGCAGCTTCCAAAACGAGCAGTACTTC | CASSFQNEQYF | NA | TRBJ2-7 | TRBV11-1 | once
TGTGCCAGCAGCCCCATCACCTCCGCTGGGGGCTACACCTTC | CASSPITSAGGYTF | NA | TRBJ1-2 | TRBV9 | NA
TGTGCCAGCAGCCCGCTTACTTGGGACGGATTAAGATCCTACGAGCAGTACTTC | CASSPLTWDGLRSYEQYF | NA | TRBJ2-7 | TRBV5-8 | NA
TGTGCCAGCAGTGGGATTCAGGGAGGGGTATTCTTCGGAAACACCATATATTTT | CASSGIQGGVFFGNTIYF | NA | TRBJ1-3 | TRBV28 | NA
TGCGCCAGCAGCCAACAGGGGCAAAGCAATCAGCCCCAGCATTTT | CASSQQGQSNQPQHF | NA | TRBJ1-5 | TRBV4-1 | few
TGTGCCAGCAGTTCCGGGACTAGCGGGATCCCAGATACGCAGTATTTT | CASSSGTSGIPDTQYF | TRBD2 | TRBJ2-3 | TRBV5-4 | NA
TGTGCCAGCAGCGCGAACAATGAGCAGTTCTTC | CASSANNEQFF | NA | TRBJ2-1 | TRBV9 | NA
TGTGCCAGCAGCACCGCAATAGCGGGAGGTCCCTACGAGCAGTACTTC | CASSTAIAGGPYEQYF | TRBD2 | TRBJ2-7 | TRBV7-8 | NA
TGTACCAGCAGCTCAACCCGCCGGGACAGGCTTAGGGAGCAGTACTTC | CTSSSTRRDRLREQYF | TRBD1 | TRBJ2-7 | TRBV11-1 | NA
TGCAGCGGCGGGGACAGGGCTGGCTACACCTTC | CSGGDRAGYTF | TRBD1 | TRBJ1-2 | TRBV29-1 | NA
TGTGCCAGCAGTTCCCCGGCACTCCAGACGCAGTATTTT | CASSSPALQTQYF | NA | TRBJ2-3 | TRBV6-6 | NA
TGCAGTGGTCTAGCGGGATACGAGCAGTACTTC | CSGLAGYEQYF | TRBD2 | TRBJ2-7 | TRBV20-1 | NA
TGTGCCAGCAACAGGGGACTGTTCTCATCTGGGGCCAACGTCCTGACTTTC | CASNRGLFSSGANVLTF | NA | TRBJ2-6 | TRBV2 | NA
TGCAGCGTTCAGAACACCAACACTGAAGCTTTCTTT | CSVQNTNTEAFF | NA | TRBJ1-1 | TRBV29-1 | NA
TGTGCCAGCTCACCACAAACCTTCAATCAGCCCCAGCATTTT | CASSPQTFNQPQHF | NA | TRBJ1-5 | TRBV18 | once